Sequencing of this TCR beta chain was carried out in a study of blood T cell dynamics during melanoma immunotherapy (dated by TCRdb to 2018 to 2020). About the full investigation: Patients had metastatic melanoma and received first-line pembrolizumab or nivolumab plus ipilimumab as standard of care in the United Kingdom. To find early correlates of response, peripheral T cell receptor repertoires were profiled in metastatic melanoma patients before and after one cycle of checkpoint inhibitor therapy. A training cohort was formed from consecutive patients, and a further independent group of patients from the same centre was pooled into an external validation set.

Notes on this clone: It lacks a known antigen. Base qualities were left out, and no much larger clone turns up one base away.

The time point label for this specimen denotes: pre-treatment baseline. Blood was sampled before treatment (T0) and at week 3 (W3), after the first cycle of checkpoint blockade. Except for two patients with rapid clinical progression, response was assessed 12 weeks after the first infusion by RECIST 1.1; disease control meant complete response, partial response or stable disease. Any patient who had received prior systemic cancer treatment, was on concomitant immunosuppressant therapy or had synchronous other active malignancies was excluded. Both bulk PBMC and plasma cell-free DNA were sequenced for TCR beta so that circulating cells and T cell turnover could be tracked. Lymphoprep and SepMate tubes were used to isolate PBMC from blood, and red cell lysis was then performed. DNA from PBMC and sorted T cell subsets was extracted with QIAamp DNA Blood Mini kits. Reading the germline V gene gives CDR1 KGHSH and CDR2 LQKENI. Trimming takes 3 bases off V and 0 bases off J; junction bases not matched to a gene: 5. The CDR3 contains 17 residues, cysteine and phenylalanine counted. Just the 51-base CDR3 DNA is kept, in frame starting at base 1.

Study-wide conclusions, independent of this receptor: Unlike progressors, patients who went on to achieve disease control showed a bifurcated reorganization of the PBMC repertoire at W3, with either increased clonality or increased diversity. The relatively small sample size was acknowledged as potentially limiting generalization of the results. The study could not determine whether the T cell clones driving repertoire changes were melanoma-specific or reflected general immune activation.

Every bulk PBMC sample was loaded with the same fixed amount of roughly 400 ng of DNA. TCR beta CDR3 sequences were amplified from genomic DNA using the immunoSEQ TCRb Assay kit according to manufacturer instructions. The KAPA Library Quantification Kit for Illumina platforms was used to quantify pooled libraries by qPCR. Pooled libraries were clustered at roughly 0.55-1.1 pM and sequenced on an Illumina NextSeq 500. Per the source publication's procedure: TCR data were analyzed using immunoSEQ ANALYZER and the R LymphoSeq package. A rearrangement efficiency score was calculated as productive divided by the sum of productive and non-productive CDR3 sequences. Within each patient, timepoints were compared pairwise for clonality, measured with the Gini coefficient, and for diversity, measured with the Renyi index at alpha=1. Clonal relatedness used an edit distance of 3, and repertoire similarity used the Bhattacharyya coefficient, both computed in LymphoSeq. To classify response, a linear discriminant analysis based on week-3 changes in clonality and diversity was built using the R MASS and caret packages. TCRdb obtained this table from immuneACCESS and retained in-frame rearrangements with V and J assigned. These tables miss some clones; where compared with another copy, unresolved V genes account for less than half of the shortfall, and the remainder is unexplained. That table furnishes V, J and clone size, whereas the DNA furnished D and trimming. The sample table shows around 13,000 clones, and less than 85% are seen once. The ten largest clones capture about 8.4% of the sample.

Sequencing used blood, obtained from a patient treated with checkpoint blockade. This chain is built from TRBV18 and TRBJ2-3; 11 of the junction bases match TRBD2. The TCR was taken from a human donor with melanoma. This receptor carries the CDR3 CASSPGSGGASTDTQYF. The bases are TGTGCCAGCTCACCGGGTAGCGGGGGGGCCAGCACAGATACGCAGTATTTT.